This T cell receptor (beta chain) was documented in a study of T cell repertoires in cytomegalovirus infection. Study details: Shared public TCR beta signatures pointed to both CMV infection and a matching HLA type.

Study conclusions and caveats: HLA-C-restricted TCR beta clonotypes specific for CMV led the ex vivo response. Accumulated public TCR beta family frequency recognized individuals carrying CMV together with the relevant HLA.

Each CDR3 protein is one row after TCRdb ran MiXCR on the reads. The sample lists tens of thousands of distinct CDR3 sequences; about 4.2% were seen once. This clonotype appeared a few times. As yet, its antigen is unknown. This receptor was taken from a human donor in good health (CMV status not recorded). Some clones in this sample may be carry-over from other donors' samples. The sequenced material came from PBMCs.

The CDR3 region is CASSPRDKDYYEQYF. The CDR3 DNA reads as TGTGCCAGCAGCCCGCGGGACAAGGACTACTACGAGCAGTACTTC. V and J are TRBV11-2 and TRBJ2-7; perhaps D is TRBD1 or TRBD2 (6 bases each). Trimming took off 5 bases at V and 3 bases at J, with 17 bases between the two ends. There are 15 residues in the CDR3. Germline V gene data show CDR1 as SGHAT and CDR2 as FQNNGV.